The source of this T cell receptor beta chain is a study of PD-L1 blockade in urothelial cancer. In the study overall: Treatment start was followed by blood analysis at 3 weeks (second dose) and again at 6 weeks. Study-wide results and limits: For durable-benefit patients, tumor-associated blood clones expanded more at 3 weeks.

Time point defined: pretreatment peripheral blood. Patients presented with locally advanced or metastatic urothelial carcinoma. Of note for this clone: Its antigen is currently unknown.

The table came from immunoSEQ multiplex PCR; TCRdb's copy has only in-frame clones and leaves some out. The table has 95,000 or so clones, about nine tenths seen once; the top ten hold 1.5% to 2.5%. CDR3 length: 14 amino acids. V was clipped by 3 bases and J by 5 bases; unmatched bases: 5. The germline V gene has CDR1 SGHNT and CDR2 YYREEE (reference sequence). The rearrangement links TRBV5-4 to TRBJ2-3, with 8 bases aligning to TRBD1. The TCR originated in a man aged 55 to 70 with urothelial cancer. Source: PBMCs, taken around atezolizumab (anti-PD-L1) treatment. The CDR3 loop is CASSWGQVGDTQYF. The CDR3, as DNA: TGTGCCAGCAGCTGGGGACAGGTGGGAGATACGCAGTATTTT.